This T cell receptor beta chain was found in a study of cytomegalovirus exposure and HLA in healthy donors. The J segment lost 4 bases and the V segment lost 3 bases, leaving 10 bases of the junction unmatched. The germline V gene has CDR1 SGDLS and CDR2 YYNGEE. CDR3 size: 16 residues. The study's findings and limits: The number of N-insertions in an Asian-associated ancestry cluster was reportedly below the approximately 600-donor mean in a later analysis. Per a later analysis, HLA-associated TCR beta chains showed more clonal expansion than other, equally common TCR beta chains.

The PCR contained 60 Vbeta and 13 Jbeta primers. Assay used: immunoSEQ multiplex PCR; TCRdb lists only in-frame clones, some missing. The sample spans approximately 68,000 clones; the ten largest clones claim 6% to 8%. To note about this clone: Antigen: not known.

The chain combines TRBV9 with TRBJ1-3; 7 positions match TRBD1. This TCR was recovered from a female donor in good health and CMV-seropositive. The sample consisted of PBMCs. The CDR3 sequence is CASSATITGEGNTIYF. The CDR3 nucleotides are TGTGCCAGCAGCGCCACGATTACAGGGGAAGGAAACACCATATATTTT.